The TCR beta chain under discussion was sequenced for a study of response to subunit inactivated influenza vaccine. Regarding the study as a whole: Authors proposed each seasonal influenza vaccination draws in few new T cells.

Germline V gene lookup returns CDR1 SGHAT and CDR2 FQNNGV. The V gene end was trimmed by 2 bases and the J gene end by 5 bases; junction bases not matched to a gene: 12. CDR3 size: 18 residues. For this clonotype: Its antigen remains unidentified.

TCRdb re-analysed the RT-PCR reads in MiXCR, keeping a single row per CDR3 protein. This sample has fewer than 650,000 distinct CDR3 sequences, with 10% to 15% found just once. Sequenced material: PBMCs from blood, taken about 40 days after vaccination. The clonotype originates from a man in his fifties or sixties who received an inactivated influenza vaccine. The chain combines TRBV11-2 with TRBJ2-3, with 11 bases lining up with TRBD2. The CDR3 nucleotides are TGTGCCAGCAGCTTAAGCCCCAATAGCGGGAGGGCCGTAGATACGCAGTATTTT. Protein product: CASSLSPNSGRAVDTQYF.